The clone carrying this T cell receptor (beta chain) has only a few counts. These data originate in a study of shared T cell receptors in the human thymus. Clones were read by immunoSEQ multiplex PCR, and TCRdb kept only the in-frame ones, dropping some. The table has 540,000 or so clones, roughly 74% seen once. After removal of 5 bases from V and 4 bases from J, the junction contained 6 bases not matched to a gene. This CDR3 comprises 15 residues. In germline, CDR1 is MDHEN, CDR2 SYDVKM. A further study also used this sample, focusing on human thymus T cells. Turning to that study: Having corrective surgery for congenital heart defects, healthy Finnish infants were the ones who donated. Thymic material originated from resections removed in the course of corrective heart surgery. Thymic and blood repertoires appeared to show biased V and J gene usage.

The chain joins TRBV28 to TRBJ2-7; 12 bases align to TRBD2. Sequencing input: thymocytes. The receptor was isolated from a boy in the first two years of life with a congenital heart defect. The CDR3 is CASSPGLAGDYEQYF. The DNA of the CDR3 is TGTGCCAGCAGTCCGGGACTAGCGGGTGATTACGAGCAGTACTTC.